The 14 T cell receptor beta chains listed next were all sequenced from one sample in a study of post-analysis software for immune sequencing data. Prepared libraries of TCR beta cDNA carried unique molecular identifiers. MiXCR was run by TCRdb on the PCR reads, yielding one entry per CDR3 protein. Counted here are 180,000 or so distinct CDR3 sequences, approximately 29% occurring once; the ten biggest clones make up more than 3%. No antigen has been assigned to these receptors. The study's findings and limits: Patients had higher frequencies than controls of about 5 TRBV segments, including TRBV5-6, TRBV5-1 and TRBV20-1.

Source material: blood. Every receptor here comes from a girl between 2 and 17 years old with multiple sclerosis.

In its sample, this clonotype was seen many times. V and J are TRBV25-1 and TRBJ2-7; 8 positions agree with TRBD1. CDR1 is MGHDK, CDR2 SYGVNS, per germline. The CDR3 extends over 13 amino acids. V trimming: 3 bases; J trimming: 4 bases; junction bases outside the gene matches: 2. The CDR3 DNA follows: TGTGCCAGCAGTGACCGGGACAGGTACGAGCAGTACTTC. Protein: CASSDRDRYEQYF.

V and J are TRBV6-2 or TRBV6-3 and TRBJ1-1, with D hard to call. V lost 7 bases and J lost 0, with 15 bases in between. Germline V gene data show CDR1 as MNHEY and CDR2 as SVGEGT. CDR3 length: 15 residues. The CDR3 reads CASNLGGPMNTEAFF. The CDR3 region has the DNA TGTGCCAGCAACCTAGGAGGTCCTATGAACACTGAAGCTTTCTTT.

This clonotype was detected a few times. This sequence joins TRBV7-2 and TRBJ2-7; 8 bases align to TRBD1. With V trimmed by 6 bases and J by 3 bases, 7 bases remained unmatched. CDR1 SGHTA and CDR2 FQGNSA come from the germline V gene. This CDR3 has 14 amino acids. The CDR3 nucleotides are TGTGCCAGCAGGCGTGCCGGGACAGGCTACGAGCAGTACTTC. Its protein is CASRRAGTGYEQYF.

This clonotype was seen a handful of times. V and J are TRBV5-1 and TRBJ2-3; 13 bases line up with TRBD2. The CDR3 runs 15 residues. In germline, CDR1 is SGHRS, CDR2 YFSETQ. V lost 2 bases, J lost 5 bases, and 2 bases stayed unmatched. The CDR3 DNA is TGCGCCAGCAGCTTCGGACTAGCGGGAGAAGATACGCAGTATTTT. Protein product: CASSFGLAGEDTQYF.

The chain recombines TRBV12-5 with TRBJ2-1, with 8 bases aligning to TRBD1. Germline CDR1 reads LGHNT; CDR2 reads FRNRAP. V shed 5 bases and J 5 bases; nucleotides not matched to a gene: 5. The CDR3 spans 14 residues. CDR3 bases: TGTGCTAGTGGTCCCGACAGGGGTGACAATGAGCAGTTCTTC. It codes for CASGPDRGDNEQFF.

The genes are TRBV10-3 and TRBJ2-7, with 9 positions matching TRBD1. The CDR3 is made up of 16 amino acids. The germline CDR1 and CDR2 sequences are ENHRY and SYGVKD. With 3 bases clipped from V and 1 base from J, the junction kept 7 bases outside the gene matches. This CDR3 reads CAISDPDRGKSYEQYF. The CDR3 DNA follows: TGTGCCATCAGTGACCCGGACAGGGGAAAGTCCTACGAGCAGTACTTC.

With regard to this clonotype: With a much larger clone just one base away, this may be a read error. CDR3 amino acids: CAGSLARDTQYF. The DNA of the CDR3 is TGCGCCGGCAGCTTGGCTAGAGATACGCAGTATTTT. The chain uses TRBV5-1 and TRBJ2-3; D uncertain. This CDR3 is 12 amino acids long. Germline CDR1 reads SGHRS; CDR2 reads YFSETQ.

V gene TRBV20-1 combines with J gene TRBJ1-3; D is perhaps TRBD1 (6 bases). V lost 3 bases to trimming and J lost 2 bases, with 8 bases between them. This CDR3 has 13 residues. Per the germline V gene, CDR1 is DFQATT and CDR2 is SNEGSKA (reference sequence). CDR3 nucleotide sequence: TGCAGTGCTAGGGCAGGGGCTGGAAACACCATATATTTT. Its translation: CSARAGAGNTIYF.

This clonotype occurred a few times. The genes are TRBV7-9 and TRBJ1-6; D is uncertain. CDR3 length: 11 residues. Per germline, CDR1 SEHNR and CDR2 FQNEAQ (reference sequence). V was pared by 3 bases and J by 13 bases, with 7 bases between. CDR3 DNA sequence: TGTGCCAGCAGCTTCCCGGCGCCCCTCCACTTT. This gives the protein CASSFPAPLHF. Looking up the rest from reference TRBV7-9 and TRBJ1-6 gives the full variable domain: DTGVSQNPRHKITKRGQNVTFRCDPISEHNRLYWYRQTLGQGPEFLTYFQNEAQLEKSRLLSDRFSAERPKGSFSTLEIQRTEQGDSAMYLCASSFPAPLHFGNGTRLTVT.

This clonotype was seen at least ten times. CDR3 nucleotides: TGCGCCAGCAGCTTGGGACGGAGGTTGGACAGGAAGAGGTCCTACGAGCAGTACTTC. As protein: CASSLGRRLDRKRSYEQYF. This rearrangement joins TRBV5-1 to TRBJ2-7; 7 nucleotides align to TRBD1. V trimming: 0 bases; J trimming: 1 base; junction bases outside the gene matches: 16. The CDR3 has 19 residues. Germline-derived CDR1 and CDR2 are SGHRS and YFSETQ.

This clonotype was seen more than once but under ten times. The chain carries TRBV20-1 and TRBJ2-3; D is ambiguous. Germline values: CDR1 DFQATT, CDR2 SNEGSKA (reference sequence). V was clipped by 5 bases and J by 1 base, with 7 bases between them. CDR3 length equals 12 residues. CDR3 sequence: CSAFRRTDTQYF. The CDR3 nucleotides read TGCAGTGCTTTCAGACGCACAGATACGCAGTATTTT.

CDR3: CASSRPGTDDRAFF. The CDR3 DNA is TGTGCCAGCAGCCGACCCGGGACCGACGACAGGGCTTTCTTT. The chain links TRBV3-1 to TRBJ1-1, with D possibly being TRBD1 (6 bases). The CDR3 totals 14 residues. Germline CDR1 and CDR2: LGHDT and YNNKEL (reference sequence). V dropped 4 bases and J dropped 11 bases, with 20 bases sitting between them. Full variable domain (remainder filled in from reference TRBV3-1 and TRBJ1-1): DTAVSQTPKYLVTQMGNDKSIKCEQNLGHDTMYWYKQDSKKFLKIMFSYNNKELIINETVPNRFSPKSPDKAHLNLHINSLELGDSAVYFCASSRPGTDDRAFFGQGTRLTVV.

This clonotype was detected ten times or more. The chain has TRBV7-2 and TRBJ2-1, with TRBD2 identical over 14 bases. Germline CDR1 SGHTA, CDR2 FQGNSA. Unmatched junction bases numbered 13, after V lost 6 bases and J lost 0 bases. This CDR3 contains 20 residues. The CDR3 DNA follows: TGTGCCAGCAGTACCCAAGGACTAGCGGGGGGCCAAAGCTCCTACAATGAGCAGTTCTTC. Translated: CASSTQGLAGGQSSYNEQFF.

With regard to this clonotype: Given a much more abundant clone one base away, this may be a read error. The chain recombines TRBV6-2 or TRBV6-3 with TRBJ2-1, with 11 bases identical to TRBD2. The CDR3 length is 19 residues. V dropped 2 bases and J dropped 0; count of bases not matched to a gene: 9. Germline CDR1 MNHEY, CDR2 SVGEGT. Here the CDR3 reads CASSYEASGGYYSYNEQFF. CDR3 DNA: TGTGCCAGCAGTTACGAGGCTAGCGGGGGGTACTACTCCTACAATGAGCAGTTCTTC.